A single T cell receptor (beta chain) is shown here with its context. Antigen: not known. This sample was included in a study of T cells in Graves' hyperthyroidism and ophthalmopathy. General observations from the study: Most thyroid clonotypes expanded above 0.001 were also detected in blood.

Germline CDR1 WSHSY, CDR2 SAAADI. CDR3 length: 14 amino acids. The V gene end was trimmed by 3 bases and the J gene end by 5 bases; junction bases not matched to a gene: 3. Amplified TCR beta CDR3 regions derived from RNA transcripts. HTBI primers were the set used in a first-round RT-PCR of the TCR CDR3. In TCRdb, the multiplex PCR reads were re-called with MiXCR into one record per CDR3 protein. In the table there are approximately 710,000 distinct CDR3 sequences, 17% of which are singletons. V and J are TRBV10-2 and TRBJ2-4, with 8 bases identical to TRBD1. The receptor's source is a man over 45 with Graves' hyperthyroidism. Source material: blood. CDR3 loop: CASSEVTGENIQYF. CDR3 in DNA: TGCGCCAGCAGTGAAGTGACAGGGGAAAACATTCAGTACTTC.